A selection of T cell receptor beta chains follows, all from one sample in a study of cytomegalovirus exposure and HLA in healthy donors. Only in-frame clones appear in the TCRdb table, and some are missing; sequencing was by immunoSEQ multiplex PCR. The profile covers over 30,000 clones, with roughly 64% appearing a single time and around 10% taken by the ten largest. The source material was PBMCs. The source of these receptors is a man between 40 and 49 years old in good health and CMV-seropositive. The CDR3 runs from the conserved cysteine through the conserved F or W. D genes are given only for firm matches. Rows may omit the clone size; those that give it use once, few, many or a size class.

v_gene	d_gene	j_gene	abundance	CDR3nt	CDR3aa
TRBV27	TRBD1	TRBJ1-2	-	TGTGCCAGCAGACCGACAGGGAACTATGGCTACACCTTC	CASRPTGNYGYTF
TRBV5-1	-	TRBJ1-5	once	TGCGCCAGCAGCTGGAGAGGGGAGGAGAAATCCAATCAGCCCCAGCATTTT	CASSWRGEEKSNQPQHF
TRBV7-8	-	TRBJ2-2	-	TGTGCCAGCAGCTTACCTTCCGGGTCCGCGAACACCGGGGAGCTGTTTTTT	CASSLPSGSANTGELFF
TRBV5-1	-	TRBJ1-2	-	TGCGCCAGCAGTCGGACAGATACCTCTAACTATGGCTACACCTTC	CASSRTDTSNYGYTF
TRBV28	TRBD1	TRBJ1-1	-	TGTGCCAGCAGTAGGGGACAGGCGAGGATGAACACTGAAGCTTTCTTT	CASSRGQARMNTEAFF
TRBV18	-	TRBJ1-2	-	TGTGCCAGCTCTCGGGACACGACGGTAAACTATGGCTACACCTTC	CASSRDTTVNYGYTF
TRBV13	-	TRBJ1-6	once	TGTGCCAGCAGCAGCCCGGGCGAATGGGGCGATTCACCCCTCCACTTT	CASSSPGEWGDSPLHF
TRBV7-2	TRBD1	TRBJ1-1	-	TGTGCCAGCAGCTCATCAGGGGGCGCGACGACTGAAGCTTTCTTT	CASSSSGGATTEAFF
TRBV7-2	-	TRBJ1-3	-	TGTGCCAGCAGCTTAGAGGGACTAGCTGGAAACACCATATATTTT	CASSLEGLAGNTIYF
TRBV11-2	TRBD2	TRBJ2-2	-	TGTGCCAGCAGACGACTAGCGGGGGGGGTGGAAGTGTTTTTT	CASRRLAGGVEVFF
TRBV5-1	TRBD1	TRBJ1-1	-	TGCGCCAGCGGCTTGGGGGCAGGGGGCACTGAAGCTTTCTTT	CASGLGAGGTEAFF
TRBV7-6	-	TRBJ2-1	once	TGTGCCAGCAGCTTAGGAGCGGGCCCCTACAATGAGCAGTTCTTC	CASSLGAGPYNEQFF
TRBV9	TRBD1	TRBJ2-1	few	TGTGCCAGCAGCGATACAAGGGACAGGGTAGCAGACAATGAGCAGTTCTTC	CASSDTRDRVADNEQFF
TRBV29-1	TRBD1	TRBJ1-1	-	TGCAGCGTGCTATCCGGGACAGGGGGCATGAACACTGAAGCTTTCTTT	CSVLSGTGGMNTEAFF
TRBV5-8	TRBD1	TRBJ1-4	few	TGTGCCAGCAGCTGGGGACAGGGAACTAATGAAAAACTGTTTTTT	CASSWGQGTNEKLFF
TRBV14	-	TRBJ1-1	-	TGTGCCAGCAGCCAAGCTGTGGTCCCCGGGAGGCTGAACACTGAAGCTTTCTTT	CASSQAVVPGRLNTEAFF
TRBV6-5	TRBD2	TRBJ2-7	-	TGTGCCAGCAGTTACGCGGGACTAGCGGGCTTTGAGCAGTACTTC	CASSYAGLAGFEQYF
TRBV27	-	TRBJ1-2	-	TGTGCCAGCAGTTTAAATGAGGGCTATGGCTACACCTTC	CASSLNEGYGYTF
TRBV5-1	TRBD1	TRBJ1-4	-	TGCGCCAGCAACCGGGACAGGACTGAAAAACTGTTTTTT	CASNRDRTEKLFF
TRBV6-1	TRBD1	TRBJ1-3	-	TGTGCCAGCACCAACAGGGGGACCTCTGGAAACACCATATATTTT	CASTNRGTSGNTIYF
TRBV18	-	TRBJ2-3	-	TGTGCCAGCTCACCTAGTGGAGATACGCAGTATTTT	CASSPSGDTQYF
TRBV29-1	-	TRBJ2-7	-	TGCAGCGTTGAAGTAGAAGTAGGGAGGTACGAGCAGTACTTC	CSVEVEVGRYEQYF
TRBV6-1	-	TRBJ2-3	-	TGTGCCAGCAGGGAGTATACGCAGTATTTT	CASREYTQYF
TRBV25-1	TRBD1	TRBJ2-5	-	TGTGCCAGCAGTGTCGGGACAGGGCGTATAAGGACCCAGTACTTC	CASSVGTGRIRTQYF
TRBV19	TRBD1	TRBJ1-5	-	TGTGCCAGTAGTAACCCGGGACAGAATTTTTATCAGCCTCAGCATTTT	CASSNPGQNFYQPQHF
TRBV7-8	-	TRBJ2-4	-	TGTGCCAGCAGCAGACAGGGGAGGGGACCCAAAAACATTCAGTACTTC	CASSRQGRGPKNIQYF
TRBV5-4	TRBD1	TRBJ2-7	-	TGTGCCAGCAGCTTATTGATCGGGACAGGGAGCTCCTACGAGCAGTACTTC	CASSLLIGTGSSYEQYF
TRBV7-9	TRBD2	TRBJ2-2	-	TGTGCCAGCAGCTTACCTAGCGGGGGGGCTAACACCGGGGAGCTGTTTTTT	CASSLPSGGANTGELFF
TRBV6-1	-	TRBJ2-7	-	TGTGCCAGCAGTGAATCCGTTTTCACACAGGGAAGGCAACAGTACTTC	CASSESVFTQGRQQYF
TRBV6-5	-	TRBJ1-1	-	TGTGCCAGCAGTTCTCCCCTAAGGGGCACTGAAGCTTTCTTT	CASSSPLRGTEAFF
TRBV6-6	-	TRBJ1-6	-	TGTGCCAGCAGCCCCGGGAATTCACCCCTCCACTTT	CASSPGNSPLHF
TRBV10-3	-	TRBJ2-6	-	TGTGCCATCAGTGAGTCTCCCATTGAATTAGTATCGTCTGGGGCCAACGTCCTGACTTTC	CAISESPIELVSSGANVLTF
TRBV11-3	TRBD1	TRBJ2-5	few	TGTGCCAGCAGCTCGGGACAGGGAAAACAAGAGACCCAGTACTTC	CASSSGQGKQETQYF
TRBV28	-	TRBJ1-5	-	TGTGCAAGCATGGGGGGTGAGGATCAGCCCCAGCATTTT	CASMGGEDQPQHF
TRBV7-2	TRBD2	TRBJ2-3	-	TGTGCCAGCAGCTTAACGACTAGCGGGGGGATATTCACAGATACGCAGTATTTT	CASSLTTSGGIFTDTQYF
TRBV7-7	-	TRBJ2-5	-	TGTGCCAGCAGCTTAACCCCCGGGACACCACCCGGGGCCCAGTACTTC	CASSLTPGTPPGAQYF
TRBV6-1	TRBD1	TRBJ2-3	-	TGTGCCAGCAGTGCGCGACAGGGGGGGGGCACAGATACGCAGTATTTT	CASSARQGGGTDTQYF
TRBV4-1	-	TRBJ1-5	-	TGCGCCAGCAGCCGGGCTCTAGGGGGGGACCAGCCCCAGCATTTT	CASSRALGGDQPQHF
TRBV5-1	TRBD2	TRBJ2-7	once	TGCGCCAGCAGCTTCTCACAGGGGATTAGCGGGGGGGCCTACGAGCAGTACTTC	CASSFSQGISGGAYEQYF
TRBV4-2	TRBD1	TRBJ1-6	once	TGTGCCAGCAGCCAAGATCTCTCGGGACAGAAGAATAATTCACCCCTCCACTTT	CASSQDLSGQKNNSPLHF
TRBV18	TRBD1	TRBJ2-2	-	TGTGCCAGCCGACAGGGGAACACCGGGGAGCTGTTTTTT	CASRQGNTGELFF
TRBV11-2	TRBD1	TRBJ2-4	few	TGTGCCAGCAGCCCCGACAGGGGTGGGCTAGCCAAAAACATTCAGTACTTC	CASSPDRGGLAKNIQYF